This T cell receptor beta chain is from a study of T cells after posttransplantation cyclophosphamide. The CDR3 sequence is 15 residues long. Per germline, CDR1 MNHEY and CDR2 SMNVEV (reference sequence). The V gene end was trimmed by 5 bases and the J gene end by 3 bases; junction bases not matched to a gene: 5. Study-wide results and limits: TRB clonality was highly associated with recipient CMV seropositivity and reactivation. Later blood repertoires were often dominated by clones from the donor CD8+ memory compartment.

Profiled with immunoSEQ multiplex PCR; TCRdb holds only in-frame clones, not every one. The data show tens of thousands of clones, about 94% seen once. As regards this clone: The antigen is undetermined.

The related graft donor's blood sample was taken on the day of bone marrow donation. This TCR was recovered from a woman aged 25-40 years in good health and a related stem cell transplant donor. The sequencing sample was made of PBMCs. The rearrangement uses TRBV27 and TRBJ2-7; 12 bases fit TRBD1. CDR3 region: CASSRGTGGNYEQYF. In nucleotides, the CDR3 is TGTGCCAGCAGTCGCGGGACAGGGGGCAACTACGAGCAGTACTTC.